This note documents a single T cell receptor beta chain sequence. The data originate from a study of cytomegalovirus exposure and HLA in healthy donors. The V gene's germline CDR1 is SNHLY and CDR2 FYNNEI. The length of the CDR3 is 13 residues. Trimming took off 3 bases at V and 6 bases at J, with 8 bases between the two ends. PCR used 60 Vbeta primers and 13 Jbeta primers. Only in-frame clones appear in the TCRdb table, and some are missing; sequencing was by immunoSEQ multiplex PCR. In the table there are roughly 170,000 clones, 80% of which are singletons. The receptor was derived from a young man in good health and CMV-seropositive. The chain uses TRBV2 and TRBJ2-2; a weak D match, TRBD1 (6 bases). The material sequenced was PBMCs. CDR3 protein: CASSEGHAGELFF. The CDR3 DNA reads TGTGCCAGCAGTGAGGGACATGCCGGGGAGCTGTTTTTT.